Listed below are T cell receptor beta chains from one sample, sequenced in a study of T cells in Graves' hyperthyroidism and ophthalmopathy. TCRdb analysed the multiplex PCR reads with MiXCR anew, one entry per CDR3 protein. The table lists approximately 600,000 distinct CDR3 sequences, around 15% of them singletons. Sequencing used blood. These receptors all stem from a woman aged 30 to 39 with Graves' hyperthyroidism. Both conserved end residues are part of each CDR3. A D gene is named only where the DNA matches it firmly. Size tells how often a clone was seen (once, few, many) or the class of an expanded clone, and some rows leave it out.

abundance: few; d_gene: NA; j_gene: TRBJ2-7; v_gene: TRBV5-1; CDR3nt: TGCGCCAGCAGACGGGACGACCCTAACGAGCAGTACTTC; CDR3aa: CASRRDDPNEQYF
abundance: many; d_gene: TRBD2; j_gene: TRBJ2-1; v_gene: TRBV13; CDR3nt: TGTGCCAGCAGCAGGACTAGCGGGAGGGGCAATGAGCAGTTCTTC; CDR3aa: CASSRTSGRGNEQFF
abundance: NA; d_gene: NA; j_gene: TRBJ1-6; v_gene: TRBV9; CDR3nt: TGTGCCAGCAGCGTAGGCGCAGCTCAAGGGTCACCCCTCCACTTT; CDR3aa: CASSVGAAQGSPLHF
abundance: many; d_gene: NA; j_gene: TRBJ2-6; v_gene: TRBV7-9; CDR3nt: TGTGCCAGCAGCTTAGTCGGGCGGGCAGGGGCCAACGTCCTGACTTTC; CDR3aa: CASSLVGRAGANVLTF
abundance: many; d_gene: NA; j_gene: TRBJ2-5; v_gene: TRBV7-2; CDR3nt: TGTGCCAGCAGCCCAAGCGCCGGTAAAGAGACCCAGTACTTC; CDR3aa: CASSPSAGKETQYF
abundance: NA; d_gene: TRBD2; j_gene: TRBJ2-3; v_gene: TRBV25-1; CDR3nt: TGTGCCAGCAGTGAGTCGAGGGATATTGGGGGGAGGGTTAAGGCAGATACGCAGTATTTT; CDR3aa: CASSESRDIGGRVKADTQYF
abundance: NA; d_gene: NA; j_gene: TRBJ1-3; v_gene: TRBV6-9; CDR3nt: TGTGCCAGCAGTTTTTGGAGCGGGGGCTATGGAAACACCATATATTTT; CDR3aa: CASSFWSGGYGNTIYF
abundance: NA; d_gene: TRBD2; j_gene: TRBJ2-3; v_gene: TRBV2; CDR3nt: TGTGCCAGCACAGCGGGAGGGCCCACAGATACGCAGTATTTT; CDR3aa: CASTAGGPTDTQYF
abundance: few; d_gene: TRBD2; j_gene: TRBJ2-5; v_gene: TRBV5-1; CDR3nt: TGCGCCAGCGGCATAGCGGGGCCGTACCAAGAGACCCAGTACTTC; CDR3aa: CASGIAGPYQETQYF
abundance: few; d_gene: NA; j_gene: TRBJ1-3; v_gene: TRBV18; CDR3nt: TGTGCCAGCTCACCAAGACAGGTCATCTCTGGAAACACCATATATTTT; CDR3aa: CASSPRQVISGNTIYF
abundance: few; d_gene: NA; j_gene: TRBJ2-7; v_gene: TRBV25-1; CDR3nt: TGTGCCAGCAGTGCCGGACAGCGTCCATCGTACGAGCAGTACTTC; CDR3aa: CASSAGQRPSYEQYF
abundance: NA; d_gene: TRBD2; j_gene: TRBJ2-3; v_gene: TRBV5-1; CDR3nt: TGCGCCAGCAGCTTACGAACGGGACTAGCGGGGATCACAGATACGCAGTATTTT; CDR3aa: CASSLRTGLAGITDTQYF
abundance: NA; d_gene: NA; j_gene: TRBJ1-5; v_gene: TRBV29-1; CDR3nt: TGCAGCGTTGAAGCACAATCGACCCTCTGTAGACAGCCCCAGCATTTT; CDR3aa: CSVEAQSTLCRQPQHF
abundance: many; d_gene: NA; j_gene: TRBJ2-1; v_gene: TRBV5-8; CDR3nt: TGTGCCAGCAGCCGAGCGGCGCCAAACGACAATGAGCAGTTCTTC; CDR3aa: CASSRAAPNDNEQFF
abundance: many; d_gene: TRBD2; j_gene: TRBJ2-1; v_gene: TRBV29-1; CDR3nt: TGCAGCGTTACTAGCGGGAGTTACTCTGGTCAGTTCTTC; CDR3aa: CSVTSGSYSGQFF
abundance: NA; d_gene: TRBD2; j_gene: TRBJ2-2; v_gene: TRBV6-1; CDR3nt: TGTGCCAGCAGTGAAAGACTAGCGGGGACCGGGGAGCTGTTTTTT; CDR3aa: CASSERLAGTGELFF
abundance: many; d_gene: NA; j_gene: TRBJ2-1; v_gene: TRBV28; CDR3nt: TGTGCCAGCAGCCCTCTCAGAGGGGGTATTGTCAGGAATGAGCAGTTCTTC; CDR3aa: CASSPLRGGIVRNEQFF
abundance: many; d_gene: NA; j_gene: TRBJ2-3; v_gene: TRBV2; CDR3nt: TGTGCCAGCGGCGACTCTCCCGGCACAGATACGCAGTATTTT; CDR3aa: CASGDSPGTDTQYF
abundance: many; d_gene: NA; j_gene: TRBJ2-3; v_gene: TRBV12-3/TRBV12-4; CDR3nt: TGTGCCAGCAGGGTCGGGGCGGCTAGCACAGATACGCAGTATTTT; CDR3aa: CASRVGAASTDTQYF
abundance: many; d_gene: TRBD1; j_gene: TRBJ2-1; v_gene: TRBV24-1; CDR3nt: TGTGCCACCAGTGAGTTCGACAGGGGGCGAAGAGATGAGCAGTTCTTC; CDR3aa: CATSEFDRGRRDEQFF
abundance: few; d_gene: NA; j_gene: TRBJ2-1; v_gene: TRBV5-5; CDR3nt: TGTGCCAGCAGCCGGGGGGACAGTTCCTACAATGAGCAGTTCTTC; CDR3aa: CASSRGDSSYNEQFF
abundance: many; d_gene: NA; j_gene: TRBJ1-4; v_gene: TRBV27; CDR3nt: TGTGCCAGCAGTTCCGGCGGGGTGGGATCGGATGAAAAACTGTTTTTT; CDR3aa: CASSSGGVGSDEKLFF
abundance: few; d_gene: NA; j_gene: TRBJ2-3; v_gene: TRBV28; CDR3nt: TGTGCCAGCACCCGGGACACTAGCACAGATACGCAGTATTTT; CDR3aa: CASTRDTSTDTQYF
abundance: many; d_gene: NA; j_gene: TRBJ2-3; v_gene: TRBV6-5; CDR3nt: TGTGCCAGCAGTTACGCTTATGGGTCCGAAACTAGCACAGATACGCAGTATTTT; CDR3aa: CASSYAYGSETSTDTQYF
abundance: many; d_gene: NA; j_gene: TRBJ2-3; v_gene: TRBV7-9; CDR3nt: TGTGCCAGCAGTCCTGGGGCGGAACGCACAGATACGCAGTATTTT; CDR3aa: CASSPGAERTDTQYF
abundance: NA; d_gene: TRBD2; j_gene: TRBJ2-3; v_gene: TRBV4-2; CDR3nt: TGTGCCAGCAGCCAAGGTTCCAGCGGGGGCACAGATACGCAGTATTTT; CDR3aa: CASSQGSSGGTDTQYF
abundance: many; d_gene: TRBD1; j_gene: TRBJ2-7; v_gene: TRBV27; CDR3nt: TGTGCCAGCTCTTCGCCTCCCTCTCTCCGATCCCAGGGGGTCTACGAGCAGTACTTC; CDR3aa: CASSSPPSLRSQGVYEQYF
abundance: few; d_gene: TRBD2; j_gene: TRBJ2-1; v_gene: TRBV24-1; CDR3nt: TGTGCCACCAGTGATTTCCTAGCGGATGAGCAGTTCTTC; CDR3aa: CATSDFLADEQFF
abundance: few; d_gene: NA; j_gene: TRBJ2-7; v_gene: TRBV5-1; CDR3nt: TGCGCCAGCAGCCCCCTATGGACCTACGAGCAGTACTTC; CDR3aa: CASSPLWTYEQYF
abundance: many; d_gene: NA; j_gene: TRBJ2-7; v_gene: TRBV28; CDR3nt: TGTGCCAGCAGTTTAACGGGACAACCCTACGAGCAGTACTTC; CDR3aa: CASSLTGQPYEQYF
abundance: NA; d_gene: NA; j_gene: TRBJ1-2; v_gene: TRBV12-3/TRBV12-4; CDR3nt: TGTGCCAGCAGACCTGCTGTAGGTGGCTACACCTTC; CDR3aa: CASRPAVGGYTF